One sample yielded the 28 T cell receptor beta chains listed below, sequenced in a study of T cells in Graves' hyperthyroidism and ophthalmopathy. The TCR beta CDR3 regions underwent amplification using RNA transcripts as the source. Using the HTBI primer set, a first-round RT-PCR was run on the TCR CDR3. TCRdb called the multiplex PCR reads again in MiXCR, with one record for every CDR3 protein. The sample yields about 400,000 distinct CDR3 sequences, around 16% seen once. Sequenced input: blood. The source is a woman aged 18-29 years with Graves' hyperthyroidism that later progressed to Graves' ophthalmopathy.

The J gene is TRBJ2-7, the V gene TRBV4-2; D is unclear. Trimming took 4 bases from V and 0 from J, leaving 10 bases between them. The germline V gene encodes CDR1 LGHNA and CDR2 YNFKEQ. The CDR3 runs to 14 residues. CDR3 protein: CASSPSELSYEQYF. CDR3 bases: TGTGCCAGCAGCCCCAGCGAACTCTCCTACGAGCAGTACTTC.

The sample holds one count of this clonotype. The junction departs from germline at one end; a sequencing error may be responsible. The CDR3 DNA is TGCGCCAGCAGCCAACCAGGGAAGCTTCTGACTGGAAACACCAAATATTTT. As protein: CASSQPGKLLTGNTKYF. The chain carries TRBV4-1 and TRBJ1-3, with TRBD1 as a possible D gene (5 bases). CDR1 and CDR2 (germline): MGHRA, YSYEKL. The CDR3 runs 17 residues.

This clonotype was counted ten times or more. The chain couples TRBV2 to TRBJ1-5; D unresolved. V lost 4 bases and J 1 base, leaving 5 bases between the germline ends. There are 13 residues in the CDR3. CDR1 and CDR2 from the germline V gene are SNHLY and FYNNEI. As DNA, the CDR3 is TGTGCCAGCAGTGGACGGAGCAATCAGCCCCAGCATTTT. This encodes CASSGRSNQPQHF.

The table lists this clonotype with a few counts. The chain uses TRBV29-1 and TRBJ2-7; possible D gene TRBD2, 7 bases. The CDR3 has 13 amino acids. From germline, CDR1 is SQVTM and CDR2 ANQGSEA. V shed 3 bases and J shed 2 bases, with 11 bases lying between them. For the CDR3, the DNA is TGCAGCGTTGATTTCGGGGGGCCCTACGAGCAGTACTTC. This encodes CSVDFGGPYEQYF.

CDR3 loop: CSARDGAPQETQYF. The DNA for the CDR3 is TGCAGTGCTAGAGACGGGGCGCCTCAAGAGACCCAGTACTTC. The chain is built from TRBV20-1 and TRBJ2-5, with D perhaps TRBD1 or TRBD2 (5 bases each). Germline CDR1 DFQATT, CDR2 SNEGSKA (reference sequence). V was clipped by 0 bases and J by 2 bases, with 10 bases between them. CDR3 length equals 14 residues.

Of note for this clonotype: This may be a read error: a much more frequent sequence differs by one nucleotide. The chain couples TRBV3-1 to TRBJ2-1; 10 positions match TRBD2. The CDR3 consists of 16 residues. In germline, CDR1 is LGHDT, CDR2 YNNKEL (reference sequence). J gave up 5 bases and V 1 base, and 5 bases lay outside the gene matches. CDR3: CASSQGIGLADNEQFF. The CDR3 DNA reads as TGTGCCAGCAGCCAAGGGATAGGACTAGCGGACAATGAGCAGTTCTTC.

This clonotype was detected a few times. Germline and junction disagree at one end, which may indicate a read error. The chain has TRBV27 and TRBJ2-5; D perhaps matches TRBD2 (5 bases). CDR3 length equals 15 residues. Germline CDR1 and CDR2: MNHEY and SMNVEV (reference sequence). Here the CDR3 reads CASSISFGDQETQYF. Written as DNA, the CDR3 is TGTGCCAGCAGTATATCTTTCGGGGACCAAGAGACCCAGTACTTC.

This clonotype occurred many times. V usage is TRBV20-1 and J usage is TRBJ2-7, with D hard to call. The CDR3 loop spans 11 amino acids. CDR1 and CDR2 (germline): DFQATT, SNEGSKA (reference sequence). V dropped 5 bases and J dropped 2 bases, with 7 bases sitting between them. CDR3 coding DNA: TGCAGTGCTCTAACCGCCTACGAGCAGTACTTC. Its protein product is CSALTAYEQYF.

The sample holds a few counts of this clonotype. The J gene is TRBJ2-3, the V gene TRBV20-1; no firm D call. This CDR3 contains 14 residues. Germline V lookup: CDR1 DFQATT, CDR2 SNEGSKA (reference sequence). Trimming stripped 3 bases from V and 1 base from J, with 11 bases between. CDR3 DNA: TGCAGTGCTAGTTCTGTACTACGCACAGATACGCAGTATTTT. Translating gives CSASSVLRTDTQYF.

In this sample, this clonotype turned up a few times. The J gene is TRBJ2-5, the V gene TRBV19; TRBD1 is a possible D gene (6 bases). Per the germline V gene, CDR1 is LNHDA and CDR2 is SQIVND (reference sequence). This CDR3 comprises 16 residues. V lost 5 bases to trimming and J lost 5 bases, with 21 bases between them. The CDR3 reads CASSLPSGTPAETQYF. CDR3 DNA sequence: TGTGCCAGTAGTCTCCCCTCCGGGACACCGGCGGAGACCCAGTACTTC.

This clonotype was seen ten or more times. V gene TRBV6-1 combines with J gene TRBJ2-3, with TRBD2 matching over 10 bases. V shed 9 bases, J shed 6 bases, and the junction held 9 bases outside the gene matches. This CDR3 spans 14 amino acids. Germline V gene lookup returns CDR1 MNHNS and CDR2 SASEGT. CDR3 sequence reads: CASGLAAILDTQYF. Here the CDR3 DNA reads TGTGCCAGTGGACTAGCGGCTATCCTTGATACGCAGTATTTT.

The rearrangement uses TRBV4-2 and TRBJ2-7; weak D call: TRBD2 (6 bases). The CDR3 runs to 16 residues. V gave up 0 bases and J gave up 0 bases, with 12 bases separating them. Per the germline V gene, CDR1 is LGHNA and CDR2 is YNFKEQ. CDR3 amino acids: CASSQDSGRDSYEQYF. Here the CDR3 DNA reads TGTGCCAGCAGCCAAGATTCAGGGCGGGACTCCTACGAGCAGTACTTC.

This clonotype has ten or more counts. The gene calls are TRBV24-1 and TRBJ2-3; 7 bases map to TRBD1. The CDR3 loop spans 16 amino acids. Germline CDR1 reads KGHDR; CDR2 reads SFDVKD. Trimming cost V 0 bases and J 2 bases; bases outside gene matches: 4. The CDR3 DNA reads TGTGCCACCAGTGATTTGCGACAGGGCTTCACAGATACGCAGTATTTT. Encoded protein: CATSDLRQGFTDTQYF.

The CDR3 DNA reads as TGTGCCAGCAGATCGTACAGGGTCGGCTATGGCTACACCTTC. Its translation: CASRSYRVGYGYTF. The chain links TRBV11-2 to TRBJ1-2, with D tentatively TRBD1 (6 bases). V gave up 6 bases and J gave up 4 bases, with 15 bases separating them. CDR3 length: 14 amino acids. The germline V gene has CDR1 SGHAT and CDR2 FQNNGV.

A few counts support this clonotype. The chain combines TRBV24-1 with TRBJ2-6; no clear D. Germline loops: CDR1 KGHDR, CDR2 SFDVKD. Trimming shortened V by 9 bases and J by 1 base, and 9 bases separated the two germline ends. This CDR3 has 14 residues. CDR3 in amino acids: CATSGGSGANVLTF. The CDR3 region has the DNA TGTGCCACCTCCGGCGGTTCTGGGGCCAACGTCCTGACTTTC.

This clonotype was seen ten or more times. In DNA form, the CDR3 reads TGCAGTGCACGGGACCGGGACCCTAGGGAGACCCAGTACTTC. Translated, it gives CSARDRDPRETQYF. The V gene is TRBV20-1, the J gene TRBJ2-5; D tentatively reads TRBD1 or TRBD2 (5 bases each). V lost 6 bases and J lost 5, with 19 bases in between. Germline V gene data show CDR1 as DFQATT and CDR2 as SNEGSKA (reference sequence). The CDR3 is 14 residues long.

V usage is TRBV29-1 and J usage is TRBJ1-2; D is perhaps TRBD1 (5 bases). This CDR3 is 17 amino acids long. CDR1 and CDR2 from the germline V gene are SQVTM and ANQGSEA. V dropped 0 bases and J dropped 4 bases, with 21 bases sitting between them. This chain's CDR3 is CSVEDLQAGVGTYGYTF. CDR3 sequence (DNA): TGCAGCGTTGAAGATCTTCAGGCTGGGGTCGGGACCTATGGCTACACCTTC.

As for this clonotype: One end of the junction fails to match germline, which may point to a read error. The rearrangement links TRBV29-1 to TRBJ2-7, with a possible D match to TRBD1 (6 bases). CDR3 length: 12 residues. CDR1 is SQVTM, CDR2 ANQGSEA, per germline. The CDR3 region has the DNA TGCATCGTTGACGCAGGGGAAGGCGAGCAGTACTTC. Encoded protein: CIVDAGEGEQYF.

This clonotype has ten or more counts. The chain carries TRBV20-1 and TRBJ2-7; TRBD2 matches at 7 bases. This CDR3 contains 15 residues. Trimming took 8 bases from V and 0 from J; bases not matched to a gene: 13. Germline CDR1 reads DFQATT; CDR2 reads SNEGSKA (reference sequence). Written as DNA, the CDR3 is TGCAGTACCGGAAGGGGAGGGTTCAGCTCCTACGAGCAGTACTTC. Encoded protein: CSTGRGGFSSYEQYF.

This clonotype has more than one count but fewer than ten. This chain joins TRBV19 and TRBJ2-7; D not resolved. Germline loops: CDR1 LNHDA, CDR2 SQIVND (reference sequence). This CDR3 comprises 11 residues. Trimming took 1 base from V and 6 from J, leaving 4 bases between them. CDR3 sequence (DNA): TGTGCCAGTAGTATAGGCGTCGAGCAGTACTTC. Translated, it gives CASSIGVEQYF.

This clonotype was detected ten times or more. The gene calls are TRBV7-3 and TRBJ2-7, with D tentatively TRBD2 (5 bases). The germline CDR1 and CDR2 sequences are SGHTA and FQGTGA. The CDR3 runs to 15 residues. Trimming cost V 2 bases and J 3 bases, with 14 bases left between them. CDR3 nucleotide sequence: TGTGCCAGCAGCTTATTCTGGGGAGATAGCTACGAGCAGTACTTC. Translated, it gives CASSLFWGDSYEQYF. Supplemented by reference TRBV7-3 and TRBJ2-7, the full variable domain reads GAGVSQTPSNKVTEKGKYVELRCDPISGHTALYWYRQSLGQGPEFLIYFQGTGAADDSGLPNDRFFAVRPEGSVSTLKIQRTERGDSAVYLCASSLFWGDSYEQYFGPGTRLTVT.

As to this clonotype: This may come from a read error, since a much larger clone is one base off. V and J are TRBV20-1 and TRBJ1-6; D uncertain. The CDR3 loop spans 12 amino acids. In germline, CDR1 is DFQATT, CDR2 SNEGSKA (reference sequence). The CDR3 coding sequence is TGCAGTGCCCAAACCGACCCATCACTCCTCCACTTT. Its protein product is CSAQTDPSLLHF.

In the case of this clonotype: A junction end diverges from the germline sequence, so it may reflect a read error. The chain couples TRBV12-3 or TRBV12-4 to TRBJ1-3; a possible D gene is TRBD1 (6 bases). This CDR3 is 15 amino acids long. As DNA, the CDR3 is TGTGCCAGCAGCCCAGGGGCAGGCTCTGGAGACACCATATATTTT. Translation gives CASSPGAGSGDTIYF.

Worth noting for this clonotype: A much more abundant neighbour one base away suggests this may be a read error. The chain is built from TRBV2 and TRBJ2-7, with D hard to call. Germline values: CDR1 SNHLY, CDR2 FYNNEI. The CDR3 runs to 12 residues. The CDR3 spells CASTYLSYKQYF. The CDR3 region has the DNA TGTGCCAGCACATACCTCTCCTACAAGCAGTACTTC.

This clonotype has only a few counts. The CDR3 sequence is CASGLVHDRGSGNTIYF. For the CDR3, the DNA is TGTGCTAGTGGTTTGGTACACGACAGGGGCTCTGGAAACACCATATATTTT. The chain carries TRBV12-5 and TRBJ1-3, with TRBD1 identical over 8 bases. After removal of 0 bases from V and 0 bases from J, the junction contained 4 bases not matched to a gene. CDR1 and CDR2 (germline): LGHNT, FRNRAP. The CDR3 has 17 amino acids.

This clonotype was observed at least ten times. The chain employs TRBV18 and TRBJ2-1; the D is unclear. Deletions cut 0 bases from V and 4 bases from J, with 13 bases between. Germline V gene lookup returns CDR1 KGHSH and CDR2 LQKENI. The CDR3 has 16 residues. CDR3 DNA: TGTGCCAGCTCACCACCGATCATCACAGCGTACAATGAGCAGTTCTTC. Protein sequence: CASSPPIITAYNEQFF.

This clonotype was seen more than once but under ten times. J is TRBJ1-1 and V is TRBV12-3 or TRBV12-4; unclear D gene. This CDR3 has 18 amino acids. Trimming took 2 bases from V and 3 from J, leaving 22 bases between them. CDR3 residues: CASSLLVGEPRGYTEAFF. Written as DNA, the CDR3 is TGTGCCAGCAGTTTATTGGTCGGGGAACCCCGGGGTTACACTGAAGCTTTCTTT.

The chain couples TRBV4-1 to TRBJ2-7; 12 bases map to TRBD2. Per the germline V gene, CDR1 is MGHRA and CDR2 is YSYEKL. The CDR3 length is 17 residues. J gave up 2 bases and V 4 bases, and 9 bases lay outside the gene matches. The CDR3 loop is CASSLGTSGQKPYEQYF. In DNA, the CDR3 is TGCGCCAGCAGCCTCGGGACTAGCGGGCAAAAGCCCTACGAGCAGTACTTC.